The table lists the clone carrying this T cell receptor (beta chain) with a few counts. This CDR3 spans 13 amino acids. The germline V gene encodes CDR1 SGHTA and CDR2 FQGNSA. V lost 3 bases and J lost 4, with 9 bases in between. The authors' processing: Reference gene primers were amplified, and this amplification served to estimate nucleated cell counts. Data came from immunoSEQ multiplex PCR; TCRdb stores just in-frame clones and leaves some out. That table gives V, J and clone size, and the DNA gave D and trimming. Of roughly 150,000 clones listed, 70% to 90% are singletons. The data were taken from a study of blood T cell repertoires in COVID-19. Across the whole study: Sites in the United States, Italy and Spain provided acute and convalescent COVID-19 samples. In each case, the material was cDNA or gDNA derived from T cells, B-cell-depleted T cells, or PBMCs.

This TCR was recovered from a woman in her 70s with acute or convalescent COVID-19. This sequence joins TRBV7-2 and TRBJ1-1; unclear D gene. Specimen: peripheral blood. The CDR3 protein is CASSLWESTEAFF. The CDR3 region has the DNA TGTGCCAGCAGCTTGTGGGAGAGCACTGAAGCTTTCTTT.